The present TCR beta chain was sequenced within a study of CD4+ T cells in melanoma. This CDR3 is 15 amino acids long. V was trimmed by 1 base and J by 4 bases, leaving 12 bases between them. Germline V gene data show CDR1 as LGHDT and CDR2 as YNNKEL (reference sequence). Regarding the study as a whole: Diverse differentiation states were reported for melanoma neoantigen-specific CD4+ T cells. A reported correlation linked neoantigen-specific CD4+ T cells to CD8+, macrophage and B cell function.

The assay was immunoSEQ multiplex PCR, and TCRdb's table has in-frame clones only and misses some. This table has some 4,900 clones, about 64% appearing once. A note on this clone: What it binds is unknown.

Sequencing was performed on cells from a culture (not recorded whether cultured in vitro). The chain couples TRBV3-1 (or the pseudogene TRBV3-2) to TRBJ2-3, with a weak D call TRBD1 (6 bases). The clonotype was recovered from a human donor with melanoma. The CDR3: CASSQGGRGSDTQYF. CDR3 nucleotide sequence: TGTGCCAGCAGCCAAGGTGGCAGGGGTTCAGATACGCAGTATTTT.